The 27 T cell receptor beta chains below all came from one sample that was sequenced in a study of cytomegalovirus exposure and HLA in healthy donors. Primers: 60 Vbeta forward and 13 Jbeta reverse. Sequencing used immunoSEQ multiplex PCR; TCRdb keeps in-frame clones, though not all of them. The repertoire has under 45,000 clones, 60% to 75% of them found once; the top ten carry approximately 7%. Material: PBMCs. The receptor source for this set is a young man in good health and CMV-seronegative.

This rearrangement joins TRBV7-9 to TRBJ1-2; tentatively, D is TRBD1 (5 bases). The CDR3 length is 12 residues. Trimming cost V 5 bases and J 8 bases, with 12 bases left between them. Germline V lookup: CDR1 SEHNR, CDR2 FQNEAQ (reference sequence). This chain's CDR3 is CASSPNGGGYTF. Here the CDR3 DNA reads TGTGCCAGCAGCCCCAATGGGGGGGGCTACACCTTC.

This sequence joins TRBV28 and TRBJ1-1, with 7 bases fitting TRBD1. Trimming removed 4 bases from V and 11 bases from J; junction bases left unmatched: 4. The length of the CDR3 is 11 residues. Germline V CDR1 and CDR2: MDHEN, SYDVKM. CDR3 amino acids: CASSYQGVAFF. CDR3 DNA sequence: TGTGCCAGCAGTTATCAGGGGGTCGCTTTCTTT. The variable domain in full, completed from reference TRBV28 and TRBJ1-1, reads DVKVTQSSRYLVKRTGEKVFLECVQDMDHENMFWYRQDPGLGLRLIYFSYDVKMKEKGDIPEGYSVSREKKERFSLILESASTNQTSMYLCASSYQGVAFFGQGTRLTVV.

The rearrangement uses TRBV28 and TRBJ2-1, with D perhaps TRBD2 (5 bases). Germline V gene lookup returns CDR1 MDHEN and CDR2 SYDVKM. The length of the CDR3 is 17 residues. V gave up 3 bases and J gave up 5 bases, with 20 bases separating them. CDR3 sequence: CASSFSSKPWENNEQFF. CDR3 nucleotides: TGTGCCAGCAGTTTCTCCTCAAAGCCCTGGGAGAACAATGAGCAGTTCTTC.

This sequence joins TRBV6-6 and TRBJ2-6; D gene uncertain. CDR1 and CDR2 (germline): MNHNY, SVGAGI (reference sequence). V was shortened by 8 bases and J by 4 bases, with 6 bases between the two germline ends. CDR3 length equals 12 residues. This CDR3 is CASSLGANVLTF. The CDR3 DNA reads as TGTGCCAGCTCCTTGGGGGCCAACGTCCTGACTTTC.

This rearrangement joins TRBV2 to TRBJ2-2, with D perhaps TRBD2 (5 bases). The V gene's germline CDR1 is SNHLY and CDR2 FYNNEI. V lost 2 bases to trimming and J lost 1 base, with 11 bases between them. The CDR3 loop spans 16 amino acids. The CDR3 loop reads CASSESTGRNTGELFF. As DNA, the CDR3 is TGTGCCAGCAGTGAATCGACGGGGAGGAACACCGGGGAGCTGTTTTTT.

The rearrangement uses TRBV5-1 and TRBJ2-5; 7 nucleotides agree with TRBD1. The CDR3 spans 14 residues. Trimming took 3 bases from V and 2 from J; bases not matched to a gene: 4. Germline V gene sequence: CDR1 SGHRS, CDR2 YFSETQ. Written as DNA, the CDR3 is TGCGCCAGCAGCTCCGGACAGGTTCAAGAGACCCAGTACTTC. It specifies CASSSGQVQETQYF.

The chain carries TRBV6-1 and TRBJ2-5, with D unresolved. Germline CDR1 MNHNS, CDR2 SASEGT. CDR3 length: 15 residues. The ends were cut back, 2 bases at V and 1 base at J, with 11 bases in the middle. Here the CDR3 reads CASSETIWAQETQYF. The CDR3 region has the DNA TGTGCCAGCAGTGAAACGATCTGGGCCCAAGAGACCCAGTACTTC.

CDR3 sequence: CAISEVGGEGEQYF. In nucleotides, the CDR3 is TGTGCCATCAGTGAGGTCGGGGGTGAAGGCGAGCAGTACTTC. This chain joins TRBV10-3 and TRBJ2-7; maybe TRBD2 (6 bases). With 2 bases removed from V and 6 bases from J, the gap between germline ends came to 14 bases. This CDR3 has 14 residues. Germline assignment: CDR1 ENHRY and CDR2 SYGVKD.

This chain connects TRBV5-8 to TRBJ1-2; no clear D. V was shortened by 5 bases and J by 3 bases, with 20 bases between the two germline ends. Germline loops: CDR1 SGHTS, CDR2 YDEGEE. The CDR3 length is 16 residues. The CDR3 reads CASSPYREGRDYGYTF. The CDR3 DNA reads TGTGCCAGCAGTCCATATCGGGAAGGGAGGGACTATGGCTACACCTTC.

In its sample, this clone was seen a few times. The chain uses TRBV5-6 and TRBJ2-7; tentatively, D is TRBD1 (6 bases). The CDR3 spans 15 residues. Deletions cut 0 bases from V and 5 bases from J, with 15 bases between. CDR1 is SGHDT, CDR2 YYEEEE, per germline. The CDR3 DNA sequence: TGTGCCAGCAGCTTGGTGGGCAGGGGTGGCCACGAGCAGTACTTC. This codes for CASSLVGRGGHEQYF.

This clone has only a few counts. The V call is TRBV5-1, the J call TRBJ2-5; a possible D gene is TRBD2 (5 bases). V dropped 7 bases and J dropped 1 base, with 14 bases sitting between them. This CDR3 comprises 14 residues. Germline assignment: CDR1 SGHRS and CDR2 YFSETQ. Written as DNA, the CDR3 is TGCGCCAGCGCCTGGAGCGCGGGCCAAGAGACCCAGTACTTC. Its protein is CASAWSAGQETQYF.

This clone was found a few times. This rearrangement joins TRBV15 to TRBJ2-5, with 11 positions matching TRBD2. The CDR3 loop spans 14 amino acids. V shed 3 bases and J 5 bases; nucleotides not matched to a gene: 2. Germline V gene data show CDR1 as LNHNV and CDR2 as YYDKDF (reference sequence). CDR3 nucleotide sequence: TGTGCCACCAGCAGGACTAGCGGGGTTGAGACCCAGTACTTC. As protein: CATSRTSGVETQYF.

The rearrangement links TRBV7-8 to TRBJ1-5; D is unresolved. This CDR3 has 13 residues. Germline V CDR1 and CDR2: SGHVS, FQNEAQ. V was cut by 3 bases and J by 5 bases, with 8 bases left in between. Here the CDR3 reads CASSFSEYQPQHF. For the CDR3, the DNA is TGTGCCAGCAGCTTCAGCGAATATCAGCCCCAGCATTTT.

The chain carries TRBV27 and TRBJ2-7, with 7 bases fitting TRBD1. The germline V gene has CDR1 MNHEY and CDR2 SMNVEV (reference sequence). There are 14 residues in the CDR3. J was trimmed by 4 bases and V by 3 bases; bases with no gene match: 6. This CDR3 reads CASSFSRQGYEQYF. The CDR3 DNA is TGTGCCAGCAGTTTCTCCAGACAGGGATACGAGCAGTACTTC.

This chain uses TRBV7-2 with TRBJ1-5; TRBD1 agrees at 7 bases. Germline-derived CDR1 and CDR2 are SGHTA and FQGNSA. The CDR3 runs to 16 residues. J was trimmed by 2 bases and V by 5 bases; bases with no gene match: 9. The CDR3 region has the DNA TGTGCCAGCAGCCCGAAGACAGGGTCGGGCAATCAGCCCCAGCATTTT. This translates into CASSPKTGSGNQPQHF. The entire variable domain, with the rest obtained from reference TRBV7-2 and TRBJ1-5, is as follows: GAGVSQSPSNKVTEKGKDVELRCDPISGHTALYWYRQSLGQGLEFLIYFQGNSAPDKSGLPSDRFSAERTGGSVSTLTIQRTQQEDSAVYLCASSPKTGSGNQPQHFGDGTRLSIL.

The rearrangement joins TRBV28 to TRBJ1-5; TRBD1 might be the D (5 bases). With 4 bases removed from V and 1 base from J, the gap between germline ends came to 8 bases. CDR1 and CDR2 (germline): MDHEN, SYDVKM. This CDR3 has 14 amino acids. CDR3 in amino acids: CASSWGVSNQPQHF. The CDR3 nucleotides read TGTGCCAGCAGTTGGGGGGTCAGCAATCAGCCCCAGCATTTT.

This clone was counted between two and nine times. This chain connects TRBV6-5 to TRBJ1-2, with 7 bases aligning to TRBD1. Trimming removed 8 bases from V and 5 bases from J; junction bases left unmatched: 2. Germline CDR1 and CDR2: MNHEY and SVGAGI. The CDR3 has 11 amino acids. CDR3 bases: TGTGCCAGCGCGACAGGGTATGGCTACACCTTC. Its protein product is CASATGYGYTF.

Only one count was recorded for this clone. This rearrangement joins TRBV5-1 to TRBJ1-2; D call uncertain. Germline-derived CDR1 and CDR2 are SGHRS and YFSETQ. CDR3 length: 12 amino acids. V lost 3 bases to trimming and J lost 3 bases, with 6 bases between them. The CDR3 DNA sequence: TGCGCCAGCAGCTATTCGGACTATGGCTACACCTTC. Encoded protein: CASSYSDYGYTF. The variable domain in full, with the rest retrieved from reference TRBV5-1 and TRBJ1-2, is KAGVTQTPRYLIKTRGQQVTLSCSPISGHRSVSWYQQTPGQGLQFLFEYFSETQRNKGNFPGRFSGRQFSNSRSEMNVSTLELGDSALYLCASSYSDYGYTFGSGTRLTVV.

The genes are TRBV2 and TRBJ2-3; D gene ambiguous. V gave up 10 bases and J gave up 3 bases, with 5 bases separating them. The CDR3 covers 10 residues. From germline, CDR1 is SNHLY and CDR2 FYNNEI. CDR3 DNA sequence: TGTGCCACTCGTACAGATACGCAGTATTTT. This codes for CATRTDTQYF.

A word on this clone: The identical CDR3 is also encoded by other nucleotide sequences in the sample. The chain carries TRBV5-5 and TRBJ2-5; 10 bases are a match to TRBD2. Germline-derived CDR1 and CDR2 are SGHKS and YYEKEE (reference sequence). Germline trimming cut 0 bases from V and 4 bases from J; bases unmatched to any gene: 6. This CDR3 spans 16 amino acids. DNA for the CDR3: TGTGCCAGCAGCTTGGAATTAGCGGGGGGTCGAGAGACCCAGTACTTC. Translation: CASSLELAGGRETQYF.

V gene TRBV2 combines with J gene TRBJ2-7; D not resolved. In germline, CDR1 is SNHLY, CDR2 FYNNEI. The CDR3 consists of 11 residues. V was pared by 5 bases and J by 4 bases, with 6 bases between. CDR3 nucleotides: TGTGCCAGCAGTTTCCAATACGAGCAGTACTTC. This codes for CASSFQYEQYF.

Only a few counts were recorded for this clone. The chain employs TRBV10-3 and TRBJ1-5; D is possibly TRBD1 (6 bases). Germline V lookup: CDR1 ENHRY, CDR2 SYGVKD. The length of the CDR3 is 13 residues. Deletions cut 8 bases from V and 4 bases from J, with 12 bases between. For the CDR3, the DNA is TGTGCCATCGGCGGGGGCGGGAATCAGCCCCAGCATTTT. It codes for CAIGGGGNQPQHF.

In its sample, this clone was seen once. The DNA for the CDR3 is TGTGCCAGCAGCTCCGGGACAGGGCAGGCAGATACGCAGTATTTT. It codes for CASSSGTGQADTQYF. V and J are TRBV7-9 and TRBJ2-3, with 9 bases aligning to TRBD1. Germline V lookup: CDR1 SEHNR, CDR2 FQNEAQ (reference sequence). The CDR3 contains 15 residues. V shed 4 bases, J shed 4 bases, and the junction held 6 bases outside the gene matches.

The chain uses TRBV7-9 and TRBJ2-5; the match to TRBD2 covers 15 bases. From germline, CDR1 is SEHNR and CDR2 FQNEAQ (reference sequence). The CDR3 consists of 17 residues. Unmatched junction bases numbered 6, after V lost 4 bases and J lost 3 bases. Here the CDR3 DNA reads TGTGCCAGCAGCTCCCCGGGACTAGCGGGGGGAAAAGAGACCCAGTACTTC. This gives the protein CASSSPGLAGGKETQYF.

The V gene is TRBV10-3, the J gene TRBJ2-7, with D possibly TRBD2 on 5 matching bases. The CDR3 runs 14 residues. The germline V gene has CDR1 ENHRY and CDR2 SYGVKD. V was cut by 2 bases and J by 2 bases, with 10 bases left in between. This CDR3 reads CAISEGLTAYEQYF. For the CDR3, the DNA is TGTGCCATCAGTGAGGGACTTACCGCCTACGAGCAGTACTTC.

Here the CDR3 DNA reads TGCGCCAGCAGCTTGGGAGGGACTAGCGGGGCAGATACGCAGTATTTT. Protein sequence: CASSLGGTSGADTQYF. The rearrangement links TRBV5-1 to TRBJ2-3; 13 bases agree with TRBD2. Germline CDR1 and CDR2: SGHRS and YFSETQ. The V segment lost 0 bases and the J segment 4 bases; nucleotides outside the gene matches: 2. This CDR3 region has 16 residues.

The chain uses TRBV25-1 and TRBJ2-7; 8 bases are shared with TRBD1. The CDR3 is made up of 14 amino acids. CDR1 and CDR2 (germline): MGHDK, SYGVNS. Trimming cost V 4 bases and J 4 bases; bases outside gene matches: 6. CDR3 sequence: CASSARQGPYEQYF. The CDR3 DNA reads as TGTGCCAGCAGTGCCAGACAGGGGCCATACGAGCAGTACTTC.